This TCR beta chain was sequenced during a study of cytomegalovirus exposure and HLA in healthy donors. This CDR3 region has 15 residues. Trimming left V 4 bases short and J 0 bases short, with 13 bases between. From germline, CDR1 is SEHNR and CDR2 FQNEAQ (reference sequence). It was with 60 Vbeta and 13 Jbeta primers that the PCR ran. Profiled with immunoSEQ multiplex PCR; TCRdb holds only in-frame clones, not every one. The table includes over 150,000 clones, 80% to 90% detected once. J is TRBJ2-7 and V is TRBV7-9; D possibly corresponds to TRBD1 (5 bases). The receptor comes from a woman between 18 and 29 years old in good health and CMV-seronegative. Sequenced material: PBMCs. The CDR3 region is CASSWGSPSSYEQYF. Written as DNA, the CDR3 is TGTGCCAGCAGCTGGGGCAGCCCATCCTCCTACGAGCAGTACTTC.